This paragraph reports one TCR beta chain. The library labeled individual cDNA molecules by adding unique molecular identifiers to them. TCRdb reanalysed the RACE reads using MiXCR and keeps one entry per CDR3 protein. Of around 380,000 distinct CDR3 sequences in the sample, about 5% are singletons; the top ten hold over 6.5%. The CDR3 has 13 residues. Germline assignment: CDR1 SGHNT and CDR2 YENEEA. The V end was cut by 5 bases, the J end by 4 bases, with 10 bases between. Time point reported: pre-sensitization, week 0. Stated treatment: therapeutic diphenylcyclopropenone sensitization with weekly scalp DPC. This specimen belongs to a study of human T cells and chemical hapten exposure. Looking at the study overall: Scalp application of diphenylcyclopropenone was performed weekly in patients across the entire approximately 24-week study. Slight volume differences across pooled libraries mainly accounted for varying per-sample TCR yields.

The TCR originated in a woman aged 18 to 35 with alopecia areata. Some clones in this sample may be carry-over from other donors' samples. The material was whole blood, obtained in connection with sensitization to the hapten diphenylcyclopropenone (DPC). The chain combines TRBV11-3 with TRBJ2-3, with no clear D. CDR3 DNA sequence: TGTGCCAGCAGCGACGTACCCGCAGATACGCAGTATTTT. This translates into CASSDVPADTQYF.